These 2 T cell receptor beta chains originate from one sample sequenced in a study of cytomegalovirus exposure and HLA in healthy donors. Use of 60 Vbeta and 13 Jbeta primers characterized the PCR. Some clones are missing from TCRdb's copy, which holds only in-frame ones; the method was immunoSEQ multiplex PCR. The sample holds some 140,000 clones, about three quarters seen once. Input material: PBMCs. The origin of the receptors is a woman aged 40 to 50 in good health and CMV-seronegative.

The J gene is TRBJ2-1, the V gene TRBV5-1, with TRBD2 matching 12 bases. CDR3 length: 16 amino acids. Looked up from germline, CDR1 is SGHRS and CDR2 is YFSETQ. V was clipped by 2 bases and J by 8 bases; unmatched bases: 8. The CDR3 sequence is CASSLLAGGFLDEQFF. Written as DNA, the CDR3 is TGCGCCAGCAGCTTACTAGCGGGGGGCTTTTTGGATGAGCAGTTCTTC. The full variable domain, its missing parts supplied by reference TRBV5-1 and TRBJ2-1, is KAGVTQTPRYLIKTRGQQVTLSCSPISGHRSVSWYQQTPGQGLQFLFEYFSETQRNKGNFPGRFSGRQFSNSRSEMNVSTLELGDSALYLCASSLLAGGFLDEQFFGPGTRLTVL.

The genes are TRBV15 and TRBJ2-3; D gene uncertain. The CDR3 has 14 amino acids. In germline, CDR1 is LNHNV, CDR2 YYDKDF (reference sequence). V shed 1 base and J shed 4 bases, with 9 bases lying between them. CDR3 in amino acids: CATSRGDAADTQYF. The DNA for the CDR3 is TGTGCCACCAGCAGAGGTGACGCGGCAGATACGCAGTATTTT.